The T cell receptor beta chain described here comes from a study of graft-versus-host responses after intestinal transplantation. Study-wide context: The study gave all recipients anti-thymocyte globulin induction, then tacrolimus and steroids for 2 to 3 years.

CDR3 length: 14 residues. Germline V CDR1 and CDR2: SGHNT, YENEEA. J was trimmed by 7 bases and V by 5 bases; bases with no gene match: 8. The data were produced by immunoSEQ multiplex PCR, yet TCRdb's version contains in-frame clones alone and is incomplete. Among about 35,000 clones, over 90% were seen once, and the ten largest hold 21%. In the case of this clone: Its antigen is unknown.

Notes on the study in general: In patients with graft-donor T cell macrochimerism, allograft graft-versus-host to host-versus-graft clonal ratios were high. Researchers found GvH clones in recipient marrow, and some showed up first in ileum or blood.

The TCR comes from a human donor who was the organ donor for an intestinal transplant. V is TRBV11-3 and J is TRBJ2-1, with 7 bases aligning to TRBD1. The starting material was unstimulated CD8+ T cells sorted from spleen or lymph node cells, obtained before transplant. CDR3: CASSDPGQRNEQFF. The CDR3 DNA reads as TGTGCCAGCAGCGACCCGGGACAGCGAAATGAGCAGTTCTTC.